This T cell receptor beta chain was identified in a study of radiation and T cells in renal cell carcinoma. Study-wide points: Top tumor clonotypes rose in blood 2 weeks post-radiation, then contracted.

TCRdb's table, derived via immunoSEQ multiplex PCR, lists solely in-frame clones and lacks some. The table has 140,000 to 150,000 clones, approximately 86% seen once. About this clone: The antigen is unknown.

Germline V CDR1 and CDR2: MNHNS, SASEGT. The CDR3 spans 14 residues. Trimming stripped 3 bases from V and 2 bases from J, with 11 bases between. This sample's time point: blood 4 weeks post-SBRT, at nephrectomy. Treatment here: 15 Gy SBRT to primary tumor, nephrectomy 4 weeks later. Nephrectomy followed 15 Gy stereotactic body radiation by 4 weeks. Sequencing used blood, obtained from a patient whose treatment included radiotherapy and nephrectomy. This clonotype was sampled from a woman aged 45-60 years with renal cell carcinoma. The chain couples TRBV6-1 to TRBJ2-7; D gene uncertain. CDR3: CASSDGWRTYEQYF. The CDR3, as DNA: TGTGCCAGCAGTGATGGATGGCGAACCTACGAGCAGTACTTC.